The following is a T cell receptor (beta chain) sequence with its context. Its antigen is unknown. Base quality data are lacking; no much larger clone is found one base away. CDR1 and CDR2, looked up from the germline V gene, are SGHTA and FQGTGA. Between the V and J ends, shortened by 3 bases and 3 bases respectively, the junction contains 13 bases. The CDR3 spans 15 residues, from the cysteine through the phenylalanine. The kept DNA is CDR3 alone, 45 bases in frame from the first base. Only healthy Caucasian donors were included. The twin cohort comprised three pairs of female monozygotic twins, all aged roughly 18 to 29 years. Peripheral blood mononuclear cells were used as the source from which RNA for TCR libraries was isolated. Library preparation used 5' RACE. Instrument used: Illumina HiSeq 2000. A universal primer binding site was introduced by template switching, and a unique molecular identifier was present in the final cDNA, enabling accurate counting of TCR cDNA molecules. Specific primers in the conserved constant-segment region were used to synthesize first-strand cDNA for the TCR alpha and beta chains. To control for contamination, every cDNA library was double barcoded, receiving both a SMART-Mk sample barcode and Illumina barcodes. TruSeq adapter sequences and Illumina sample barcodes were added in two successive PCR steps. Sequencing of the TCR alpha and beta cDNA libraries was done on the Illumina HiSeq platform using custom primers. The source study handled its data this way. Unique molecular identifiers were extracted from raw reads with MiGEC, and CDR3 positions were determined with MiXCR. Recombination models were inferred per individual with the repgenHMM and IGoR tools using an EM algorithm. Shared clonotype analysis was performed with the tcR package in R, normalizing sharing by the product of cloneset sizes. Out-of-frame nonproductive sequences were analyzed to study raw recombination free of thymic and clonal selection effects. The raw public reads went through TCRdb reprocessing: fastp at Q25, MiXCR clone calling, in-frame beta chains kept. Every entry covers one CDR3 protein and lists the most common genes and DNA from its rows. TCRdb, rather than the study authors, made the V and J calls. The sample data list roughly 770,000 distinct CDR3 sequences, and 18% of these were observed just once. Less than 15% of the sample comes from the top ten.

The record originates from a study of identical twins (dated by TCRdb to about 2016). In the study overall: The study deep-sequenced TCR alpha and beta repertoires from monozygotic twins, unrelated adults of various ages and cord blood to test whether fetal clonotypes persist. To rule out contamination, replicate twin experiments were performed at different times with different library preparation protocols. What the study reported, not specific to this receptor: A weaker excess of twin sharing was found in beta out-of-frame sequences because the signal-to-noise ratio was lowered by fewer shared sequences. Invariant T cells such as MAIT and iNKT could partly confound zero-insertion analyses, although diverse VJ usage argued against such confounding for most clonotypes. In monozygotic twins, recombination models systematically underestimated out-of-frame TCR alpha sharing, but the models matched the sharing seen between unrelated individuals. Out-of-frame TCR alpha sequences shared between twins showed an excess of low generation-probability sequences compared with coincidental sharing between unrelated individuals. Conclusions relied on cross-sectional statistical analysis, since the same donors could not be followed over many years. Abundant cord blood beta clonotypes carried fewer insertions; young adult naive repertoires showed a weaker similar trend, while memory repertoires showed none.

These sequences were also reported in another study, on T cells expressing NK-cell markers. From the second report: Three sorted T-cell subsets (CD3+CD56+NKG2C+, CD3+CD56+NKG2C- and CD3+CD56-NKG2C+) from fewer than 10 donors had their TCR beta-chain repertoires profiled. Among the eight sequenced donors, seven were HCMV-seropositive and one was HCMV-seronegative. In several experiments an anti-gammadeltaTCR antibody was added to restrict sorting to alphabetaTCR-expressing T cells. In more than five donors, the dominant CD3+CD56+NKG2C+ clonotypes were found to rank among the top 10 CD8+ clonotypes and to make up roughly 1.0-7.0% of CD8+ T cells. Those dominant clonotypes were again the most abundant among CD3+CD56-NKG2C+ cells in several donors, at about 28.3-60.1%. Whether the expanded NKG2C-expressing T cell clones were specific for HCMV antigens was left unclear. Randomly selected healthy volunteers, three men and five women, were used as the eight sequenced donors. To determine HCMV serostatus, a commercial ELISA kit was used to detect HCMV-specific IgG in serum. For several donors, bulk peripheral blood T-cell repertoires were additionally sequenced from unsorted PBMC. Reads were demultiplexed and grouped by UMI with MIGEC, and clonotypes were assembled and quantified with MiTCR. Only TCR cDNA sequences supported by at least two reads were kept to exclude erroneous sequences. The tcR package was used for downstream repertoire analysis, with clonotypes matched between fractions based on CDR3 nucleotide sequence plus V segment. VDJmatch was used to annotate antigen specificity against VDJdb, with one amino acid substitution in CDR3 allowed.

This chain is built from TRBV7-3 and TRBJ2-3, with a weak D call of TRBD2 (5 bases match). This sequence was found in a young woman in good health. The sequenced sample was PBMCs. The CDR3 region reads CASSFLGSPTDTQYF. The sequence in DNA is TGTGCCAGCAGCTTCCTGGGGAGTCCAACAGATACGCAGTATTTT.